The source of this T cell receptor beta chain is a study of T cell responses to AZD1222 COVID-19 vaccine. Note on this clone: Its antigen is still unknown.

General study points: Unmutated variant regions reportedly attract nearly half of all spike-specific TCRs. Donors were mostly white British, more females; clonal diversity possibly underestimated.

V was cut by 3 bases and J by 2 bases, with 6 bases left in between. Germline loops: CDR1 MDHEN, CDR2 SYDVKM. The CDR3 has 13 residues. Assay: immunoSEQ multiplex PCR; the TCRdb copy retains only in-frame clones and omits some. The sample shows around 130,000 clones, approximately 94% of them seen only once. The rearrangement joins TRBV28 to TRBJ2-3; D gene unclear. This specimen consisted of peripheral blood, obtained on day 0 of AZD1222 vaccination. The clonotype originates from an adult in good health. This CDR3 reads CASSFDHTDTQYF. Written as DNA, the CDR3 is TGTGCCAGCAGTTTCGACCACACAGATACGCAGTATTTT.